These 2 T cell receptor beta chains were sequenced from one sample in a study of OX40 agonist ivuxolimab in advanced cancers. The protocol used for the library was the immunoSEQ multiplex PCR assay. This immuneACCESS table, as held by TCRdb, lists in-frame sequences with V and J called but not all clones. Of the missing ones, under half trace to an unresolved V gene in checked studies; the others have no known cause. The sample data list some 59,000 clones, and 82% of these were observed just once. The top ten clonotypes cover more than 3.5% of the sample. This material consisted of CD4+ or CD8+ T cells sorted from blood, taken in a trial of the OX40 agonist ivuxolimab. The receptors derive from an adult with an advanced solid tumor such as melanoma, head and neck, liver or kidney cancer.

The chain links TRBV6-4 to TRBJ2-6; D might be TRBD2 (6 bases). V lost 5 bases to trimming and J lost 4 bases, with 12 bases between them. The CDR3 consists of 15 residues. From germline, CDR1 is MRHNA and CDR2 SNTAGT. CDR3 sequence (DNA): TGTGCCAGCAGTCCCAACCGGGGGGGGGCCAACGTCCTGACTTTC. Translated: CASSPNRGGANVLTF.

The J gene is TRBJ2-1, the V gene TRBV27, with D hard to call. Germline CDR1 is MNHEY and CDR2 is SMNVEV (reference sequence). V lost 6 bases to trimming and J lost 2 bases, with 14 bases between them. This CDR3 region has 15 residues. CDR3 residues: CASSPSAAAYNEQFF. In DNA, the CDR3 is TGTGCCAGCAGCCCCTCGGCGGCCGCCTACAATGAGCAGTTCTTC.